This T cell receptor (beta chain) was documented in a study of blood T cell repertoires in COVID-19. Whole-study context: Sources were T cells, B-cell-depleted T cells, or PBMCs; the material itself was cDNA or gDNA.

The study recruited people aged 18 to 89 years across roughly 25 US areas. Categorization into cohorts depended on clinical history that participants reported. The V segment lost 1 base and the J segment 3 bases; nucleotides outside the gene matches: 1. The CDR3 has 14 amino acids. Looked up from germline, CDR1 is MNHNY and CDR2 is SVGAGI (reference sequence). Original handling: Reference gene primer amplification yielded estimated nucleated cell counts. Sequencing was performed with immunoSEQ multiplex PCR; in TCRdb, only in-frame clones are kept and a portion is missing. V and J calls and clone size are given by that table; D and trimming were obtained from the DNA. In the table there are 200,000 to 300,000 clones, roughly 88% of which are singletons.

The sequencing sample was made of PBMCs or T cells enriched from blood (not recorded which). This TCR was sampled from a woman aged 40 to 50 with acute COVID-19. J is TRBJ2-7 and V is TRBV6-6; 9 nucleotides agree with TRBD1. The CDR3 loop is CASSYLGQGYEQYV. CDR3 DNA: TGTGCCAGCAGTTACTTGGGACAGGGCTACGAGCAGTACGTC.